A single sample gave rise to the 10 T cell receptor beta chains below, sequenced in a study of CD8+ T cells in alopecia areata. TCR sequencing used cDNA made by reverse transcription of extracted RNA. Sequenced by immunoSEQ multiplex PCR; TCRdb stores in-frame clones only, minus some. Of approximately 170,000 clones detected, around 60% appear once; the ten largest clones hold approximately 0.69%. Noted treatment: oral pan-JAK inhibitor, 5-10 mg twice daily. The sequences come from CD4+ T cells sorted from blood, collected at week 4, from a patient treated with tofacitinib. Every receptor here comes from a human donor with alopecia areata.

The chain has TRBV14 and TRBJ2-2; D perhaps matches TRBD1 (7 bases). V was cut by 6 bases and J by 2 bases, with 22 bases left in between. This CDR3 contains 18 residues. Germline V CDR1 and CDR2: SGHDN, FVKESK. CDR3 residues: CASRRAWEDRRNTGELFF. The CDR3 coding sequence is TGTGCCAGCAGACGAGCCTGGGAGGACAGGCGTAACACCGGGGAGCTGTTTTTT.

This clone was found once. The CDR3 loop reads CASSLTGGTEAFF. For the CDR3, the DNA is TGTGCCAGCAGCTTAACAGGAGGTACTGAAGCTTTCTTT. V and J are TRBV7-2 and TRBJ1-1; tentatively, D is TRBD1 (5 bases). The CDR3 sequence is 13 residues long. V lost 2 bases and J 5 bases, leaving 9 bases between the germline ends. Per the germline V gene, CDR1 is SGHTA and CDR2 is FQGNSA.

V is TRBV7-2 and J is TRBJ1-1; D gene ambiguous. The germline V gene has CDR1 SGHTA and CDR2 FQGNSA. Trimming left V 1 base short and J 2 bases short, with 8 bases between. This CDR3 comprises 14 residues. CDR3 sequence (DNA): TGTGCCAGCAGCTTAGGAGCATCTAACACTGAAGCTTTCTTT. Its protein product is CASSLGASNTEAFF.

This clone turned up a few times. The chain uses TRBV5-4 and TRBJ2-5; D may be TRBD1 or TRBD2 (6 bases each). This CDR3 is built from 13 residues. With 4 bases removed from V and 6 bases from J, the gap between germline ends came to 13 bases. Germline-derived CDR1 and CDR2 are SGHNT and YYREEE (reference sequence). DNA of the CDR3: TGTGCCAGCAGCGAAGGACGGGGGCAGACCCAGTACTTC. Residues: CASSEGRGQTQYF.

This clone was seen a handful of times. The rearrangement joins TRBV6-5 to TRBJ2-5, with D unclear. Trimming shortened V by 6 bases and J by 4 bases, and 12 bases separated the two germline ends. This CDR3 is 13 amino acids long. The germline gives CDR1 MNHEY, CDR2 SVGAGI. The CDR3, as DNA: TGTGCCAGCAGCCCCGACATCTTAGAGACCCAGTACTTC. Protein sequence: CASSPDILETQYF.

The chain carries TRBV27 and TRBJ2-7; D possibly corresponds to TRBD2 (6 bases). Looked up from germline, CDR1 is MNHEY and CDR2 is SMNVEV (reference sequence). V was pared by 8 bases and J by 6 bases, with 17 bases between. The CDR3 is made up of 13 amino acids. CDR3 DNA: TGTGCCAGCGGGGGGAGGTCGGCGGCCGAGCAGTACTTC. Encoded protein: CASGGRSAAEQYF.

This chain joins TRBV5-4 and TRBJ2-3; 10 bases fit TRBD2. J lost 6 bases, V lost 3 bases, and 7 bases had no gene match. The CDR3 runs to 15 residues. Germline CDR1 reads SGHNT; CDR2 reads YYREEE (reference sequence). The CDR3 DNA follows: TGTGCCAGCAGCTCTCGGACTAGCGGAGCCGATACGCAGTATTTT. It encodes CASSSRTSGADTQYF.

The chain couples TRBV7-9 to TRBJ2-1; TRBD1 or TRBD2 may be the D gene (7 bases each). Germline V gene data show CDR1 as SEHNR and CDR2 as FQNEAQ (reference sequence). The CDR3 loop spans 16 amino acids. V was cut by 6 bases and J by 3 bases, with 18 bases left in between. For the CDR3, the DNA is TGTGCCAGCAGTTATCGGTCAGGGGGGGTCTACAATGAGCAGTTCTTC. Translating gives CASSYRSGGVYNEQFF.

CDR3 bases: TGTGCCAGCAGCCAAGATATCAGCTCTGGGACCCAGTACTTC. Translated: CASSQDISSGTQYF. The chain has TRBV4-2 and TRBJ2-5; D gene ambiguous. The CDR3 sequence is 14 residues long. Trimming took off 0 bases at V and 7 bases at J, with 12 bases between the two ends. The V gene's germline CDR1 is LGHNA and CDR2 YNFKEQ.

The chain couples TRBV9 to TRBJ1-1, with a weak D call TRBD1 (5 bases). The CDR3 extends over 11 amino acids. The germline gives CDR1 SGDLS, CDR2 YYNGEE. V shed 3 bases and J shed 8 bases, with 8 bases lying between them. CDR3: CASSDPGEAFF. In DNA form, the CDR3 reads TGTGCCAGCAGCGACCCAGGGGAAGCTTTCTTT. Full variable domain (remainder filled in from reference TRBV9 and TRBJ1-1): DSGVTQTPKHLITATGQRVTLRCSPRSGDLSVYWYQQSLDQGLQFLIQYYNGEERAKGNILERFSAQQFPDLHSELNLSSLELGDSALYFCASSDPGEAFFGQGTRLTVV.